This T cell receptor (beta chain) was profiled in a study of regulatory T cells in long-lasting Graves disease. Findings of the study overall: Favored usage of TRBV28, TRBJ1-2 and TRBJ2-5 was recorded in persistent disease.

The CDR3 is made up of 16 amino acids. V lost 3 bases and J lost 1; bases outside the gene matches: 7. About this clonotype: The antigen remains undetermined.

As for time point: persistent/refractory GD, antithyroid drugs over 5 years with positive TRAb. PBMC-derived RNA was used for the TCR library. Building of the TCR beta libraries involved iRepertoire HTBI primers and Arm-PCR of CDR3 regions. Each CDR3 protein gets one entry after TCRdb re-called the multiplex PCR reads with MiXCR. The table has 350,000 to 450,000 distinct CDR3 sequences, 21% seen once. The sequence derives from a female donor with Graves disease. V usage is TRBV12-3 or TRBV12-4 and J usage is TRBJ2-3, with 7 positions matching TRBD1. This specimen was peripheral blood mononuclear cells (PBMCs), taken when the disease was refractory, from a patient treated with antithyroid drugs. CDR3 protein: CASSFAQGVRTDTQYF. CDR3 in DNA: TGTGCCAGCAGTTTCGCCCAGGGGGTCCGCACAGATACGCAGTATTTT.